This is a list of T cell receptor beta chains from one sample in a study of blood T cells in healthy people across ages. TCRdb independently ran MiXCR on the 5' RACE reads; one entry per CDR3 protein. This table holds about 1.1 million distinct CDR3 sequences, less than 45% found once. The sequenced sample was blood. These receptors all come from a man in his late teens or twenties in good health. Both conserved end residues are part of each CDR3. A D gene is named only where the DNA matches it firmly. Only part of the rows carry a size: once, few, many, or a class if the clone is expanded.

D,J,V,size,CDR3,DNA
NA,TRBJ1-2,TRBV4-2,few,CASSQTVVRDGYTF,TGTGCCAGCAGCCAAACAGTAGTCAGGGATGGCTACACCTTC
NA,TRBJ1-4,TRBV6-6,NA,CASRRASGEREKLFF,TGTGCCAGCAGAAGAGCTTCAGGGGAGCGGGAAAAACTGTTTTTT
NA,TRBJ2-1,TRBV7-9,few,CASSTAGPRDEQFF,TGTGCCAGCAGCACAGCCGGGCCGCGGGATGAGCAGTTCTTC
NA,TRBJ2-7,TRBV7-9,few,CASSPEWDSYEQYF,TGTGCCAGCAGCCCAGAGTGGGACTCCTACGAGCAGTACTTC
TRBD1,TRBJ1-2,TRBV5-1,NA,CASSPWAPGGKYGYTF,TGCGCCAGCAGCCCGTGGGCGCCAGGGGGTAAATATGGCTACACCTTC
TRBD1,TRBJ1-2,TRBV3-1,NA,CVSSQPTGVGGYTF,TGTGTCAGCAGCCAGCCAACAGGGGTTGGTGGCTACACCTTC
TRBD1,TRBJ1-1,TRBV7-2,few,CASSLRTGWEAFF,TGTGCCAGCAGCCTGCGGACAGGGTGGGAAGCTTTCTTT
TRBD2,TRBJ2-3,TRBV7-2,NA,CASSLAGTSGGAGDTQYF,TGTGCCAGCAGCTTAGCAGGGACTAGCGGGGGGGCCGGAGATACGCAGTATTTT
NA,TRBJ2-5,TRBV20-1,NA,CSARSVTGLQETQYF,TGCAGTGCTAGGAGCGTTACAGGGTTACAAGAGACCCAGTACTTC
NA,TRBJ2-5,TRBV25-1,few,CASSESKGHGETQYF,TGTGCCAGCAGTGAATCTAAGGGGCACGGAGAGACCCAGTACTTC
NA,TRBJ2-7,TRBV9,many,CASSVGHRSYEQYF,TGTGCCAGCAGCGTTGGACACCGATCCTACGAGCAGTACTTC
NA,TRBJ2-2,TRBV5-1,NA,CASSLQWTASNTGELFF,TGCGCCAGCAGCTTGCAATGGACAGCGTCGAACACCGGGGAGCTGTTTTTT
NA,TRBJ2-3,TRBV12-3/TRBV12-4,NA,CASSLPGRGDTQYF,TGTGCCAGCAGTTTACCCGGGCGGGGCGATACGCAGTATTTT
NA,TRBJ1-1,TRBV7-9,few,CASSSETRPGTEAFF,TGTGCCAGCAGCTCAGAGACAAGACCAGGGACTGAAGCTTTCTTT
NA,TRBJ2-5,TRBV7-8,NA,CASSSSGLGNAETQYF,TGTGCCAGCAGCTCCTCGGGACTTGGGAACGCAGAGACCCAGTACTTC
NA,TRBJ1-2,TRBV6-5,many,CASSPGADNYGYTF,TGTGCCAGCAGTCCAGGGGCAGATAACTATGGCTACACCTTC
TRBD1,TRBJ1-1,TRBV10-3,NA,CAISEPPGGGDTEAFF,TGTGCCATCAGTGAGCCCCCAGGGGGTGGGGACACTGAAGCTTTCTTT
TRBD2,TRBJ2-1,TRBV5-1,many,CASSDTRPGLGDNEQFF,TGCGCCAGCAGCGACACTCGACCGGGACTAGGCGACAATGAGCAGTTCTTC
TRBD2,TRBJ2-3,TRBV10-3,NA,CAISERTSGDLGDTQYF,TGTGCCATCAGTGAGAGGACTAGCGGGGACCTCGGGGATACGCAGTATTTT
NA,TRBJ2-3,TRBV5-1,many,CASSLGKDTQYF,TGCGCCAGCAGCTTGGGAAAAGATACGCAGTATTTT
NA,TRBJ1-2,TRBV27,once,CASSTRTAHGHTF,TGTGCCAGCAGTACCAGGACGGCACATGGCCACACCTTC
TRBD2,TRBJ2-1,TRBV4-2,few,CASSPQLAGGQDEQFF,TGTGCCAGCAGCCCTCAACTAGCGGGGGGGCAGGATGAGCAGTTCTTC
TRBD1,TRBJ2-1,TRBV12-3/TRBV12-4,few,CASSSGQGAYILNEQFF,TGTGCCAGCAGTTCAGGACAGGGGGCCTACATTTTGAATGAGCAGTTCTTC
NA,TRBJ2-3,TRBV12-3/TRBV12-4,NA,CASSVVGHRDTQYF,TGTGCCAGCAGTGTAGTAGGACACCGAGATACGCAGTATTTT
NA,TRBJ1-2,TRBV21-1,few,CASSKVPHYGYTF,TGTGCCAGCAGCAAAGTTCCCCACTATGGCTACACCTTC
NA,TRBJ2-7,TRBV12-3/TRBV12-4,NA,CASSLDRFTYEQYF,TGTGCCAGCAGTTTAGACAGGTTTACCTACGAGCAGTACTTC
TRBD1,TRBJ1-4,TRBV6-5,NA,CASSPPGTEREKLFF,TGTGCCAGCAGTCCTCCCGGGACAGAAAGGGAAAAACTGTTTTTT
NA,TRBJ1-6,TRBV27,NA,CASSFQVPNSPLHF,TGTGCCAGCAGTTTTCAGGTCCCCAATTCACCCCTCCACTTT
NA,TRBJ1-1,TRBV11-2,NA,CASSLDSQTDEAFF,TGTGCCAGCAGCTTAGATTCGCAGACCGACGAAGCTTTCTTT
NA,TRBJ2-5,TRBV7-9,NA,CASSLAWTDKETQYF,TGTGCCAGCAGCTTAGCGTGGACAGATAAAGAGACCCAGTACTTC
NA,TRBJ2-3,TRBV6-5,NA,CATLVEGTATQYF,TGTGCCACCCTTGTGGAGGGGACCGCGACGCAGTATTTT
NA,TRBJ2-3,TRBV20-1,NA,CSARGGLNTDTQYF,TGCAGTGCTAGAGGTGGATTGAACACAGATACGCAGTATTTT
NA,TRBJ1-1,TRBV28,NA,CASSSAQGLNTEAFF,TGTGCCAGCAGTTCCGCACAGGGACTAAACACTGAAGCTTTCTTT
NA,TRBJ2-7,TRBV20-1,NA,CSAKQDTSYEQYF,TGCAGTGCCAAGCAGGACACCTCCTACGAGCAGTACTTC
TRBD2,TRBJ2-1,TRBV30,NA,CAWRGGAGYNEQFF,TGTGCCTGGAGGGGAGGGGCAGGGTACAATGAGCAGTTCTTC
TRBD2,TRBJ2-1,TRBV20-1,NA,CSAALAGGTTYNEQFF,TGCAGTGCTGCCCTAGCGGGGGGGACTACCTACAATGAGCAGTTCTTC
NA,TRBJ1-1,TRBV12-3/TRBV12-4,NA,CVSSDSQGEAFF,TGTGTCAGCAGCGACTCTCAGGGTGAAGCTTTCTTT
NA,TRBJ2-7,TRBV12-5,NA,CASGLSNQGYSYNEQYF,TGTGCTAGTGGTTTGTCCAATCAGGGCTACTCCTACAATGAGCAGTACTTC
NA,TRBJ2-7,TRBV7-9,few,CASSLGLHSYEQYF,TGTGCCAGCAGCTTAGGATTGCACAGCTACGAGCAGTACTTC
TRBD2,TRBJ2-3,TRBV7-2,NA,CASTSRGGDTQYF,TGTGCCAGCACCTCCCGCGGGGGAGATACGCAGTATTTT
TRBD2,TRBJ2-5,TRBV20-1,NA,CSANHPLAGGPGEQYF,TGCAGTGCTAACCACCCACTAGCGGGGGGGCCAGGTGAGCAGTACTTC
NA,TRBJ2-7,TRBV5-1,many,CASSYGDLSYEQYF,TGCGCCAGCAGCTATGGGGACTTGAGTTACGAGCAGTACTTC
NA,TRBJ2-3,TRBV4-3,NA,CASSQDPSGRPGDTQYF,TGCGCCAGCAGCCAAGATCCGAGCGGGCGCCCCGGAGATACGCAGTATTTT
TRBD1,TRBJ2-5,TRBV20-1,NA,CSTYQKRGLDEQYF,TGCAGTACATACCAGAAAAGGGGGCTTGATGAGCAGTACTTC
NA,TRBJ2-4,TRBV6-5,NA,CASSLPPSNIQYF,TGTGCCAGCAGCCTCCCCCCCAGCAACATTCAGTACTTC
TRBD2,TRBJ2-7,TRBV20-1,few,CSASPSGFSYEQYF,TGCAGTGCCTCGCCTAGCGGGTTCTCCTACGAGCAGTACTTC
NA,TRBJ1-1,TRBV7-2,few,CASGTVGNTEAFF,TGTGCCAGCGGAACCGTAGGGAACACTGAAGCTTTCTTT
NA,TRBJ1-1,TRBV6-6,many,CASSSRNTEAFF,TGTGCCAGCAGTTCCAGGAACACTGAAGCTTTCTTT
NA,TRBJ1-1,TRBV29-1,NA,CSVEGGAMGAEAFF,TGCAGCGTTGAAGGAGGAGCGATGGGAGCTGAAGCTTTCTTT
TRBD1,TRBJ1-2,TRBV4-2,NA,CASSQEEVGTGTAYGYTF,TGTGCCAGCAGCCAAGAAGAGGTTGGAACCGGGACAGCTTATGGCTACACCTTC
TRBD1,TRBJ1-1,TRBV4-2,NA,CAGSPDRGRNTEAFF,TGTGCCGGCAGCCCGGACAGGGGGCGCAACACTGAAGCTTTCTTT
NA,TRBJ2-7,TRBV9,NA,CASSVEAAVPTYEQYF,TGTGCCAGCAGCGTAGAGGCCGCAGTCCCCACCTACGAGCAGTACTTC
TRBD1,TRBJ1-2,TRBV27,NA,CASNRGTVNYGYTF,TGTGCCAGCAACCGCGGGACAGTTAACTATGGCTACACCTTC
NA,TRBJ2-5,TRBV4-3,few,CASSPIWGAQETQYF,TGCGCCAGCAGCCCGATTTGGGGGGCCCAAGAGACCCAGTACTTC
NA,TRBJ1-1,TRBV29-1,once,CSDRQSGNTEAFF,TGCAGCGATCGACAGTCTGGCAACACTGAAGCTTTCTTT
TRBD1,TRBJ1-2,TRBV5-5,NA,CASSLGQGATYGYTF,TGTGCCAGCAGCTTGGGTCAGGGGGCAACCTATGGCTACACCTTC
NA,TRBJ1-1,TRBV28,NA,CASRRGPRGNTEAFF,TGTGCCAGCAGACGGGGACCGAGGGGGAACACTGAAGCTTTCTTT
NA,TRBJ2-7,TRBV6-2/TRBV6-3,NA,CASSLPGPQYF,TGTGCCAGCAGTCTCCCGGGCCCACAGTACTTC
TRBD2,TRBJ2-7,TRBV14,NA,CASSQELAGGSPYEQYF,TGTGCCAGCAGCCAAGAGTTAGCGGGGGGTTCTCCCTACGAGCAGTACTTC